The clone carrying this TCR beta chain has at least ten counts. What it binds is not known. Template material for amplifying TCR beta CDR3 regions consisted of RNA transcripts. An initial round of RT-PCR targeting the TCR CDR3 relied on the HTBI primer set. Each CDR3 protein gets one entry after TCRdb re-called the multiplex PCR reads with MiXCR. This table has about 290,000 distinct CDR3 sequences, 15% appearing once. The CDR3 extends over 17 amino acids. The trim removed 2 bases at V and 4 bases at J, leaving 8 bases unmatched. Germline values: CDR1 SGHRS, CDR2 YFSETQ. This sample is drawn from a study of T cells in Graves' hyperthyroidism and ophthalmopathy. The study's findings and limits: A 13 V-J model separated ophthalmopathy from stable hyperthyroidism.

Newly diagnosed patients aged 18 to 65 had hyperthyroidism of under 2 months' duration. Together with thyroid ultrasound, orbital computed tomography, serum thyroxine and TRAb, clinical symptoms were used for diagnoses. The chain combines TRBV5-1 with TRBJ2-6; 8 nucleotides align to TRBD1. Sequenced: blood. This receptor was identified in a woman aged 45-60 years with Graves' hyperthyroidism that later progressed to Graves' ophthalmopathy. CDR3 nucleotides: TGCGCCAGCAGCTTCGGGACAGGCCTGGGGGGGGCCAACGTCCTGACTTTC. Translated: CASSFGTGLGGANVLTF.